The entry below describes one T cell receptor beta chain. J gave up 9 bases and V 6 bases, and 6 bases lay outside the gene matches. The CDR3 contains 13 residues. CDR1 DFQATT and CDR2 SNEGSKA come from the germline V gene (reference sequence). This record belongs to a study of identical twins. TCRdb called the 5' RACE reads again in MiXCR, with one record for every CDR3 protein. The sample shows under 800,000 distinct CDR3 sequences, around 21% of them seen only once. The data also belong to a second study, concerning T cells expressing NK-cell markers. According to that study: From sorted CD3+CD56+NKG2C+, CD3+CD56+NKG2C- and CD3+CD56-NKG2C+ T cells came the TCR beta repertoires. Seropositivity for HCMV was found in seven of the eight sequenced donors, with one seronegative.

This receptor was taken from a young woman in good health. V and J are TRBV20-1 and TRBJ2-1; 12 nucleotides line up with TRBD2. The sequenced material came from PBMCs. The CDR3 loop reads CSALLAGGIEQFF. CDR3 nucleotide sequence: TGCAGTGCACTGCTAGCGGGAGGGATTGAGCAGTTCTTC.